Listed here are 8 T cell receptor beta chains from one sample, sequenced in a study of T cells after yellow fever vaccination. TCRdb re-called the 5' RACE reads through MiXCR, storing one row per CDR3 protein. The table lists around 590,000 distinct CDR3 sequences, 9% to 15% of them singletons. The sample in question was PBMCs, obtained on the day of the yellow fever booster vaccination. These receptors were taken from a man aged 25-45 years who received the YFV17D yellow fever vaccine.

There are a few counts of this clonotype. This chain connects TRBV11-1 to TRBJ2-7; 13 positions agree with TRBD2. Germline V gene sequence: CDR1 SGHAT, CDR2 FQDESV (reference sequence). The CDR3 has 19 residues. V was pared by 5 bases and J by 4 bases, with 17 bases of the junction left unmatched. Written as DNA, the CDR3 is TGTGCCAGCAGCCCCGGGACTAGCGGGACCTCGAGGAGAAGGTACGAGCAGTACTTC. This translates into CASSPGTSGTSRRRYEQYF.

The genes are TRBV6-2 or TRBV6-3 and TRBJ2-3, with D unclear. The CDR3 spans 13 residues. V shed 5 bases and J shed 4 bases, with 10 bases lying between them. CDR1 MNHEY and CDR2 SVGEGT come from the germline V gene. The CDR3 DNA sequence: TGTGCCAGCAGTCCGGCAGACGCAGATACGCAGTATTTT. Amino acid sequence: CASSPADADTQYF.

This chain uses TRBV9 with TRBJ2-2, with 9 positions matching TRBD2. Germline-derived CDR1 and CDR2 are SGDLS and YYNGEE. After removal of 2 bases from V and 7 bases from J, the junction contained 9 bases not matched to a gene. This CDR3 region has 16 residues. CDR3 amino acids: CASSVAAGGGHGELFF. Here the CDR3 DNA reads TGTGCCAGCAGCGTCGCTGCGGGAGGGGGGCACGGGGAGCTGTTTTTT.

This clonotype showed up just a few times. The DNA for the CDR3 is TGTGCCAGCAGCTTAGTAGGGGGGCGCCGTGGCTACACCTTC. Translation: CASSLVGGRRGYTF. V and J are TRBV7-2 and TRBJ1-2; a possible D gene is TRBD1 (6 bases). The CDR3 extends over 14 amino acids. Germline values: CDR1 SGHTA, CDR2 FQGNSA. The germline V and J ends were trimmed by 1 base and 7 bases, with 13 bases remaining between them.

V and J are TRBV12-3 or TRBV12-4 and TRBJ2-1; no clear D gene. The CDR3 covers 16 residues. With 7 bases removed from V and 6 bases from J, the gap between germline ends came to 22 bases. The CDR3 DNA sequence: TGTGCCAGCACTTGGTTTGAGTATGGACGGTCCAATGAGCAGTTCTTC. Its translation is CASTWFEYGRSNEQFF.

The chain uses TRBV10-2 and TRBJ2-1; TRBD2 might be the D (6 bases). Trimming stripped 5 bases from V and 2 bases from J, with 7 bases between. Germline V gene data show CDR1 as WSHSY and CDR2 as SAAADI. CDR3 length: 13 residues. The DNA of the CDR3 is TGCGCCAGCAGTACGGGGGCCTACAATGAGCAGTTCTTC. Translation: CASSTGAYNEQFF.

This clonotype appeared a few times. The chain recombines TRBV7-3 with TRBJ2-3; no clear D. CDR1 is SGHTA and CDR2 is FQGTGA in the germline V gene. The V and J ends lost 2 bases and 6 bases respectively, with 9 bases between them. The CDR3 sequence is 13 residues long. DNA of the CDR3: TGTGCCAGCAGCTTAGACCCCGGGGATACGCAGTATTTT. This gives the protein CASSLDPGDTQYF.

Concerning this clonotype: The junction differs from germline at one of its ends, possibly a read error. The CDR3 here is CASSVAGFGGSFSEQFF. CDR3 DNA sequence: TGTGCCAGCAGCGTAGCGGGGTTTGGCGGGAGCTTTAGTGAGCAGTTCTTC. The chain carries TRBV7-8 and TRBJ2-1, with 8 bases aligning to TRBD2. CDR3 length: 17 residues. The germline V gene has CDR1 SGHVS and CDR2 FQNEAQ.